Following are 12 T cell receptor beta chains from one sample sequenced in a study of PD-1 blockade in classical Hodgkin lymphoma. Libraries were prepared by immunoSEQ multiplex PCR; TCRdb keeps only in-frame clonotypes and omits some of them. This table has tens of thousands of clones, roughly 90% appearing once. All patients relapsed after autologous stem cell transplantation, and brentuximab vedotin exposure varied. The material was peripheral blood mononuclear cells (PBMCs), obtained at baseline. All receptors derive from a human donor with classical Hodgkin lymphoma.

The chain carries TRBV28 and TRBJ2-6; the D is unclear. Trimming took 6 bases from V and 0 from J, leaving 21 bases between them. Germline V gene lookup returns CDR1 MDHEN and CDR2 SYDVKM. The CDR3 consists of 19 residues. The CDR3 reads CASRTKTWTSSSGANVLTF. In nucleotides, the CDR3 is TGTGCCAGCAGAACCAAAACCTGGACCTCCTCCTCTGGGGCCAACGTCCTGACTTTC.

V is TRBV4-1 and J is TRBJ2-5; the D is unclear. The CDR3 totals 11 residues. Germline V CDR1 and CDR2: MGHRA, YSYEKL. V was shortened by 4 bases and J by 5 bases, with 5 bases between the two germline ends. The CDR3: CASSRAETQYF. Written as DNA, the CDR3 is TGCGCCAGCAGCCGAGCCGAGACCCAGTACTTC.

The V gene is TRBV7-9, the J gene TRBJ2-1; D uncertain. This CDR3 contains 13 residues. V lost 1 base to trimming and J lost 4 bases, with 5 bases between them. The germline V gene has CDR1 SEHNR and CDR2 FQNEAQ (reference sequence). The CDR3 region is CASSLVGYNEQFF. The CDR3 DNA is TGTGCCAGCAGCTTAGTGGGGTACAATGAGCAGTTCTTC.

The chain carries TRBV6-4 and TRBJ2-7; TRBD1 matches 7 bases. CDR1 is MRHNA, CDR2 SNTAGT, per germline. The ends lost 0 bases at V and 6 bases at J; junction bases unmatched: 8. The CDR3 consists of 15 residues. The CDR3 coding sequence is TGTGCCAGCAGTGACTCGTTGACAGGGCTTGGCGAGCAGTACTTC. It encodes CASSDSLTGLGEQYF.

A single count supports this clone. The chain carries TRBV27 and TRBJ1-1, with D tentatively TRBD1 (5 bases). The V gene lost 3 bases and the J gene lost 4 bases, with 12 bases spanning the gap. The CDR3 consists of 14 residues. Germline V gene data show CDR1 as MNHEY and CDR2 as SMNVEV (reference sequence). The CDR3 loop is CASSFGRGVTEAFF. CDR3 DNA: TGTGCCAGCAGTTTTGGAAGGGGAGTCACTGAAGCTTTCTTT.

The V and J genes are TRBV20-1 and TRBJ2-1; the D is unclear. V lost 6 bases to trimming and J lost 4 bases, with 7 bases between them. This CDR3 comprises 11 residues. CDR1 and CDR2 from the germline V gene are DFQATT and SNEGSKA (reference sequence). CDR3 protein: CSAFRYNEQFF. In DNA form, the CDR3 reads TGCAGTGCCTTTAGGTACAATGAGCAGTTCTTC.

The chain links TRBV30 to TRBJ2-2; no clear D. The CDR3 has 14 residues. CDR1 is GTSNPN and CDR2 is SVGIG in the germline V gene (reference sequence). Deletions cut 1 base from V and 3 bases from J, with 9 bases between. This CDR3 reads CAWSAPLYTGELFF. As DNA, the CDR3 is TGTGCCTGGAGTGCCCCGCTGTACACCGGGGAGCTGTTTTTT.

V is TRBV19 and J is TRBJ2-7, with unresolved D. Trimming took 3 bases from V and 2 from J, leaving 14 bases between them. The CDR3 runs 15 residues. CDR1 is LNHDA and CDR2 is SQIVND in the germline V gene (reference sequence). The CDR3 region is CASSISIQDAYEQYF. DNA for the CDR3: TGTGCCAGTAGTATCAGTATCCAGGATGCCTACGAGCAGTACTTC.

This clone was counted once. The chain is built from TRBV4-2 and TRBJ2-3; 8 bases match TRBD2. The CDR3 contains 19 residues. Germline-derived CDR1 and CDR2 are LGHNA and YNFKEQ. Losses at the gene ends were 1 base for V and 3 bases for J; bases not matched to a gene: 15. In DNA form, the CDR3 reads TGTGCCAGCAGCCAAGGACAGGCGGGAGCCCCGGGGGGGACAGATACGCAGTATTTT. It specifies CASSQGQAGAPGGTDTQYF.

The chain is built from TRBV7-8 and TRBJ1-1, with D tentatively TRBD1 (5 bases). Trimming shortened V by 0 bases and J by 2 bases, and 13 bases separated the two germline ends. CDR3 length: 16 amino acids. Looked up from germline, CDR1 is SGHVS and CDR2 is FQNEAQ. The CDR3 region is CASSLATTADNTEAFF. CDR3 in DNA: TGTGCCAGCAGCTTAGCAACGACAGCCGATAACACTGAAGCTTTCTTT.

The rearrangement joins TRBV7-2 to TRBJ1-2; 8 bases map to TRBD1. V gave up 7 bases and J gave up 6 bases; unmatched junction bases: 10. The germline V gene has CDR1 SGHTA and CDR2 FQGNSA. The CDR3 consists of 14 residues. In nucleotides, the CDR3 is TGTGCCAGCAAACCCGTATCAGGGGGCGATGGCTACACCTTC. Translated: CASKPVSGGDGYTF.

This chain connects TRBV19 to TRBJ2-3; TRBD2 agrees at 10 bases. After removal of 10 bases from V and 1 base from J, the junction contained 5 bases not matched to a gene. This CDR3 spans 14 amino acids. Germline V gene lookup returns CDR1 LNHDA and CDR2 SQIVND (reference sequence). The CDR3: CATQRGGRTDTQYF. CDR3 nucleotides: TGTGCCACTCAGCGGGGGGGACGCACAGATACGCAGTATTTT.